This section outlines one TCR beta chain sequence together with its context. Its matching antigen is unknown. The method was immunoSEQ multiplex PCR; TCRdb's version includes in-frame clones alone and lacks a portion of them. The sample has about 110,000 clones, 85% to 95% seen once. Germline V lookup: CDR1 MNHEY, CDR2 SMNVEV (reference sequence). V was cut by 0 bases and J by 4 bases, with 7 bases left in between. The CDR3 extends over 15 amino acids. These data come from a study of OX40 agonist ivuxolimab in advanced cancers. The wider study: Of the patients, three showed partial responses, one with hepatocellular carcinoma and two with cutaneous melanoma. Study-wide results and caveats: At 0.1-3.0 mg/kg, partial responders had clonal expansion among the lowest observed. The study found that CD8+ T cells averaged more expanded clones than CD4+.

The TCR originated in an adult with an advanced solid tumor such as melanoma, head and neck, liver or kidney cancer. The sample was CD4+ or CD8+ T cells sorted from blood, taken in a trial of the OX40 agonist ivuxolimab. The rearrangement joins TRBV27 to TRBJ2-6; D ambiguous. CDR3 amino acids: CASSLSGPGANVLTF. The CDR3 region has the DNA TGTGCCAGCAGTTTATCAGGGCCCGGGGCCAACGTCCTGACTTTC.